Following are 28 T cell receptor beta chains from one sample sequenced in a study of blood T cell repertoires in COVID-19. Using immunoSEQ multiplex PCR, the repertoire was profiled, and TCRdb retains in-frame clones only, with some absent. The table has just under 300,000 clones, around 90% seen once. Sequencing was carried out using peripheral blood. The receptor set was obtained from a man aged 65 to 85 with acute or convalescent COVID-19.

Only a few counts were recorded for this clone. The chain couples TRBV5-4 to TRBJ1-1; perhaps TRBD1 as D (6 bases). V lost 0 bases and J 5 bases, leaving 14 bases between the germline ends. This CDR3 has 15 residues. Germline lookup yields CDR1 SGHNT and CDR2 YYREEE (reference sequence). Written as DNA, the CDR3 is TGTGCCAGCAGCTTGGTATCGACAGGCGGGACTGAAGCTTTCTTT. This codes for CASSLVSTGGTEAFF.

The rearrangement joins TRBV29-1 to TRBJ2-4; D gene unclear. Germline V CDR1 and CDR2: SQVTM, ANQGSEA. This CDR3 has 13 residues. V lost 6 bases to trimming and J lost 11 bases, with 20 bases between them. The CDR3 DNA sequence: TGCAGCGTCCGCGACGTCTTAGCATCGGTTCAGTACTTC. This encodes CSVRDVLASVQYF.

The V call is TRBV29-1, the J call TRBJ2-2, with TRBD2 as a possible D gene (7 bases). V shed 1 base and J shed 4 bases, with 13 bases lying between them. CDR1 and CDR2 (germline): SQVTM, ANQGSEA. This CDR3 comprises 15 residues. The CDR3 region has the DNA TGCAGCGTTGAAGGAGGGGGGGCCCTCACCGGGGAGCTGTTTTTT. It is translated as CSVEGGGALTGELFF.

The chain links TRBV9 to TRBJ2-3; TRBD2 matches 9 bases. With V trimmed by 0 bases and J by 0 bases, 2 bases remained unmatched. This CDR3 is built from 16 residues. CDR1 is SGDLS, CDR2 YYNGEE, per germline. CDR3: CASSVERGVSTDTQYF. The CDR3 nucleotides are TGTGCCAGCAGCGTAGAGCGGGGGGTGAGCACAGATACGCAGTATTTT.

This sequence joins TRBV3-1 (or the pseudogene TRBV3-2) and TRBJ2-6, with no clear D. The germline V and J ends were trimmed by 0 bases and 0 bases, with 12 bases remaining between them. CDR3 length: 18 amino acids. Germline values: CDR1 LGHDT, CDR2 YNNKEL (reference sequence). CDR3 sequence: CASSQELKRSSGANVLTF. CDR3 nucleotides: TGTGCCAGCAGCCAAGAATTGAAAAGGAGCTCTGGGGCCAACGTCCTGACTTTC.

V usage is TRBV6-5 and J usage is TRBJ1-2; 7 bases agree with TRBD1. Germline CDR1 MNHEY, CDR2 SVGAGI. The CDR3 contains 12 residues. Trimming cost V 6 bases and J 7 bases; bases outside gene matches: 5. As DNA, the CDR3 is TGTGCCAGCAGGGGACAGACGGGTGGCTACACCTTC. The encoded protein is CASRGQTGGYTF.

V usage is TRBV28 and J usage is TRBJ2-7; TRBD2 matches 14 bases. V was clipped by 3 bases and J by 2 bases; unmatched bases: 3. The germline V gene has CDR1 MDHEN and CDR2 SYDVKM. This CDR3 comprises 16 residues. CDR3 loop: CASSLQGLAGAYEQYF. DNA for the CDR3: TGTGCCAGCAGTTTGCAGGGACTAGCGGGAGCCTACGAGCAGTACTTC. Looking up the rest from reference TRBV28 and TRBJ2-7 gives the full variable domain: DVKVTQSSRYLVKRTGEKVFLECVQDMDHENMFWYRQDPGLGLRLIYFSYDVKMKEKGDIPEGYSVSREKKERFSLILESASTNQTSMYLCASSLQGLAGAYEQYFGPGTRLTVT.

As DNA, the CDR3 is TGTGCCAGCAGCTTAGATCGAACAATGAACACTGAAGCTTTCTTT. This sequence encodes CASSLDRTMNTEAFF. The V call is TRBV11-2, the J call TRBJ1-1, with D hard to call. V was pared by 0 bases and J by 0 bases, with 8 bases between. Germline CDR1 and CDR2: SGHAT and FQNNGV. The length of the CDR3 is 15 residues.

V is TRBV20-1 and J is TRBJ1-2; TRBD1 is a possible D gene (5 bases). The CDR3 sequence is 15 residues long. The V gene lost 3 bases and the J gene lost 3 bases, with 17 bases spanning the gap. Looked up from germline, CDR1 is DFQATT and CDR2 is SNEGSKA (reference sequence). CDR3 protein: CSASVQGYKDYGYTF. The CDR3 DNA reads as TGCAGTGCTAGTGTTCAGGGTTACAAGGACTATGGCTACACCTTC.

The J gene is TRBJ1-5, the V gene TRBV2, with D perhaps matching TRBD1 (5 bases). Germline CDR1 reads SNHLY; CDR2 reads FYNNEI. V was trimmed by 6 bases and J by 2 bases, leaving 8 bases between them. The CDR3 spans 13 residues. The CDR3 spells CASSVQGNQPQHF. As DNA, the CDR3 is TGTGCCAGCAGCGTACAGGGCAATCAGCCCCAGCATTTT.

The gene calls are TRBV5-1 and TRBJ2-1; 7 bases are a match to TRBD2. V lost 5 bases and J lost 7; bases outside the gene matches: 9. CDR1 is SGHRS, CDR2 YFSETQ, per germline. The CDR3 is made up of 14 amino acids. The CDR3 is CASSQGGLSNEQFF. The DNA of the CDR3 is TGCGCCAGCAGTCAGGGAGGGCTGAGTAATGAGCAGTTCTTC.

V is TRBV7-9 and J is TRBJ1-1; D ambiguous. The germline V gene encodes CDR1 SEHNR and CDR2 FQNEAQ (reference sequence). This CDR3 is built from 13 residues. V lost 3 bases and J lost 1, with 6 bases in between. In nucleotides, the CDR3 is TGTGCCAGCAGCTTTTCTAAGAACACTGAAGCTTTCTTT. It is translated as CASSFSKNTEAFF. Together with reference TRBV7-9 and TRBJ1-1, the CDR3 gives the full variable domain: DTGVSQNPRHKITKRGQNVTFRCDPISEHNRLYWYRQTLGQGPEFLTYFQNEAQLEKSRLLSDRFSAERPKGSFSTLEIQRTEQGDSAMYLCASSFSKNTEAFFGQGTRLTVV.

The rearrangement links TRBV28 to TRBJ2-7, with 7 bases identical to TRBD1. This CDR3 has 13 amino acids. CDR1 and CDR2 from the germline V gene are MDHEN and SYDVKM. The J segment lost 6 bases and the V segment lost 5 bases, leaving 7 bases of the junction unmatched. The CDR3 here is CASSRSQGPEQYF. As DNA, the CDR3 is TGTGCCAGCAGTCGCTCACAGGGGCCCGAGCAGTACTTC.

CDR3 nucleotide sequence: TGTGCCAGCAGTTACACAGGTGTCTACAATGAGCAGTTCTTC. It encodes CASSYTGVYNEQFF. The chain recombines TRBV6-6 with TRBJ2-1; tentatively, D is TRBD1 (5 bases). CDR3 length: 14 residues. V was cut by 2 bases and J by 3 bases, with 8 bases left in between. In germline, CDR1 is MNHNY, CDR2 SVGAGI (reference sequence).

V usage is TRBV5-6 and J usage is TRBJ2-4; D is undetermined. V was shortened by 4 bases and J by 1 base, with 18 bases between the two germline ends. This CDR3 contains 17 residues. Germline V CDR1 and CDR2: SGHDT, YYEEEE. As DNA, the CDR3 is TGTGCCAGCAGCCTAGAACGTAGATTAATGGCCAAAAACATTCAGTACTTC. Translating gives CASSLERRLMAKNIQYF. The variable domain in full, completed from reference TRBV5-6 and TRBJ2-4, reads DAGVTQSPTHLIKTRGQQVTLRCSPKSGHDTVSWYQQALGQGPQFIFQYYEEEERQRGNFPDRFSGHQFPNYSSELNVNALLLGDSALYLCASSLERRLMAKNIQYFGAGTRLSVL.

CDR3 bases: TGTGCCAGCAGCTCAACGGGACTATCGGCGAATGAGCAGTTCTTC. This encodes CASSSTGLSANEQFF. The chain links TRBV7-2 to TRBJ2-1; 7 nucleotides match TRBD2. The CDR3 is made up of 15 amino acids. Looked up from germline, CDR1 is SGHTA and CDR2 is FQGNSA. V lost 4 bases and J lost 7; bases outside the gene matches: 10.

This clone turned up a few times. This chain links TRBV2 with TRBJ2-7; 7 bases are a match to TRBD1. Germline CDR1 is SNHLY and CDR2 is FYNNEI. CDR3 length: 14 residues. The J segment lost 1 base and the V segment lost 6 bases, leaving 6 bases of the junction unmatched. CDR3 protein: CASRKGTESYEQYF. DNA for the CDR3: TGTGCCAGCAGGAAGGGGACAGAATCCTACGAGCAGTACTTC.

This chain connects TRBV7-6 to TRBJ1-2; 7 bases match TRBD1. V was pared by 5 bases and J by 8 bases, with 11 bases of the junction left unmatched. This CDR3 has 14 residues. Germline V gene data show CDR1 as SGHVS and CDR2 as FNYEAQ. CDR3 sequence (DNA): TGTGCCAGCAGCCGCCCGGGACAGACAAGGGGCTACACCTTC. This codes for CASSRPGQTRGYTF.

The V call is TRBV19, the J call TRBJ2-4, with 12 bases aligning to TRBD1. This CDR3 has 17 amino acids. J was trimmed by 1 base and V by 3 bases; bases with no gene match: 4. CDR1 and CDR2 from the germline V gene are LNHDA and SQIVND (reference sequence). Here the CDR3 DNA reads TGTGCCAGTAGTATGGGACAGGGGGCGCGTGCCAAAAACATTCAGTACTTC. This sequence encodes CASSMGQGARAKNIQYF.

The CDR3 sequence: CASSLTGTSGTDTQYF. CDR3 sequence (DNA): TGTGCCAGCTCATTAACCGGGACTAGCGGCACAGATACGCAGTATTTT. The rearrangement uses TRBV18 and TRBJ2-3; the match to TRBD2 covers 10 bases. Germline lookup yields CDR1 KGHSH and CDR2 LQKENI. CDR3 length: 16 residues. The junction had 6 bases not matched to a gene; V was cut back by 5 bases and J by 1 base.

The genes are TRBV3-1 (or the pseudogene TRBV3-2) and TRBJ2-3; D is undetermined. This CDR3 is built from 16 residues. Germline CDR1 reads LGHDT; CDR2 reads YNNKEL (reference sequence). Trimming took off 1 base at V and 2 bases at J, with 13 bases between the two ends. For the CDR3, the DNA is TGTGCCAGCAGCCAAGGAGGAGAAGCCTACACAGATACGCAGTATTTT. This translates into CASSQGGEAYTDTQYF.

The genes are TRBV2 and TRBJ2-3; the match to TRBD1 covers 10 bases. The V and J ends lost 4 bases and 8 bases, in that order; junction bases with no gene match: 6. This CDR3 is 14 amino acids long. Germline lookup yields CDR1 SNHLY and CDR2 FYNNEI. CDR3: CASSGTGGRGTQYF. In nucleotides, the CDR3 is TGTGCCAGCAGTGGGACAGGGGGAAGGGGTACGCAGTATTTT. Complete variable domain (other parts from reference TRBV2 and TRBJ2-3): EPEVTQTPSHQVTQMGQEVILRCVPISNHLYFYWYRQILGQKVEFLVSFYNNEISEKSEIFDDQFSVERPDGSNFTLKIRSTKLEDSAMYFCASSGTGGRGTQYFGPGTRLTVL.

This CDR3 is CATSDPSGRAFEQFF. CDR3 DNA sequence: TGTGCCACCAGTGATCCTAGCGGGAGGGCTTTTGAGCAGTTCTTC. The chain joins TRBV24-1 to TRBJ2-1; 12 positions match TRBD2. V lost 3 bases to trimming and J lost 9 bases; unmatched junction nucleotides: 5. The length of the CDR3 is 15 residues. The germline V gene has CDR1 KGHDR and CDR2 SFDVKD.

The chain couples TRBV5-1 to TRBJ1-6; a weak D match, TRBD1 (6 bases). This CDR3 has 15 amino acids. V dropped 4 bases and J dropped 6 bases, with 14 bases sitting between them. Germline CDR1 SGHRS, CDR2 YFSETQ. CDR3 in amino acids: CASSGGATSNSPLHF. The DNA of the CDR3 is TGCGCCAGCAGCGGGGGGGCGACAAGTAATTCACCCCTCCACTTT.

This CDR3 is CASSQTAVSYEQYF. CDR3 coding DNA: TGCGCCAGCAGCCAAACAGCCGTCTCCTACGAGCAGTACTTC. V is TRBV4-1 and J is TRBJ2-7; D remains unclear. The germline V and J ends were trimmed by 2 bases and 0 bases, with 8 bases remaining between them. CDR3 length equals 14 residues. Germline CDR1 reads MGHRA; CDR2 reads YSYEKL.

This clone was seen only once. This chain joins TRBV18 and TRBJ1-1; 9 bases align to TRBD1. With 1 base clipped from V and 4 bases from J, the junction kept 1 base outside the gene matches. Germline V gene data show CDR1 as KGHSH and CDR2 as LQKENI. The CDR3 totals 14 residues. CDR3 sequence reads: CASSPLQGATEAFF. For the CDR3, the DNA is TGTGCCAGCTCACCACTACAGGGGGCCACTGAAGCTTTCTTT.

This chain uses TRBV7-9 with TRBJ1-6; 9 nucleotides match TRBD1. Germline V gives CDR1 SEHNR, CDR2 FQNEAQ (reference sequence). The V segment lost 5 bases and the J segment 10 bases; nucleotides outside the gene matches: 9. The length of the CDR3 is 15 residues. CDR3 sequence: CASSVTGTGHSPLHF. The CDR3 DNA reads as TGTGCCAGCAGCGTAACCGGGACAGGGCACTCACCCCTCCACTTT.

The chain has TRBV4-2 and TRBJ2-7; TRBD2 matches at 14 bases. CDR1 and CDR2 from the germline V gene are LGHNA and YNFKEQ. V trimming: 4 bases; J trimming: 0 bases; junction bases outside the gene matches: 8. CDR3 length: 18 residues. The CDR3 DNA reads TGTGCCAGCAGCCTCCGGACTAGCGGGGGGATGAGCTCCTACGAGCAGTACTTC. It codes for CASSLRTSGGMSSYEQYF.